This T cell receptor (beta chain) derives from a study of T cells after yellow fever vaccination (dated by TCRdb to the late 2010s). Regarding the research as a whole: The SMART-Seq v4 Ultra Low Input RNA kit was used to prepare libraries from fractions with low cell numbers. To follow T-cell clones before and after primary and booster YFV17D yellow fever vaccination, bulk TCR alpha and beta repertoires were sequenced over time. Blood samples were taken at several timepoints before and after primary and secondary immunization, and bulk PBMC replicates and cell subsets were isolated. Two healthy male donors made up the cohort, one aged 18 to 29 years and the other aged 30 to 39 years.

The germline V gene specifies SQVTM as CDR1 and ANQGSEA as CDR2. The V end loses 4 bases and the J end loses 1 base, and a stretch of 13 bases separates them. The CDR3 goes from the cysteine to the phenylalanine over 15 residues. Only CDR3 DNA is held: 45 bases, read in frame from base 1. Synthesis of TCR cDNA relied on 5'RACE template switching, a step that introduced a universal primer site along with unique molecular identifiers. Priming of cDNA synthesis was performed from both the TCR alpha and TCR beta constant segments. Library amplification used two PCR steps, and the second PCR step added sample barcodes and sequencing adapters. Libraries were sequenced on Illumina HiSeq 2500 (2x100 bp) or NovaSeq (2x150 bp). The original methods were these. Demultiplexing of reads and collapsing into UMI consensus sequences were performed with MIGEC, and V(D)J alignment was carried out with MiXCR. Vaccine-responding clonotypes were identified with edgeR using replicate PBMC samples, with FDR below 0.01 and a log2 fold change above 5 up to day 15 being required. Each bulk clonotype received a CD4 or CD8 identity based on whether the sequenced CD4 or CD8 repertoire contained that clonotype at higher abundance. The raw public data were reprocessed by TCRdb itself: fastp quality trimming at Q25, MiXCR clonotype calling, in-frame beta chains only. For every CDR3 protein sequence, its rows merge into one entry that carries the most common genes and DNA. In this record, the V and J calls reflect TCRdb's handling and not the investigators' own analysis. This sample lists about 630,000 distinct CDR3 sequences; approximately 13% were detected once. The leading ten clones occupy about 15% of the sample.

Concerning this clonotype itself: This receptor's antigen is unknown. No clone much larger than this one lies a single base away; base qualities are absent.

The research as a whole found: Most clones expanded after primary vaccination were re-detected after the booster (about 96% of CD4 and roughly 85% of CD8), suggesting broad memory maintenance. A small fraction of clonotypes showed up in both the CD4 and CD8 compartments, probably as a result of convergent recombination. Compared with the primary T-cell response, the secondary T-cell response was weaker but faster, peaking on day 5 rather than day 15. Because abundant contaminating clonotypes from the bulk population could be contained in FACS-sorted repertoires, computational filtering was required. Because the study included only a couple of donors, the extent to which the findings can be generalized is limited.

The treatment or condition label on this specimen signifies: live attenuated yellow fever vaccine strain. At every blood-draw timepoint, two biological replicates of bulk PBMCs were collected. PBMCs were isolated from peripheral blood using a standard Ficoll-Paque protocol. RNA was extracted with TriZol from bulk PBMCs, CD4 and CD8 fractions, and dextramer-positive and dextramer-negative fractions. Specimen: PBMCs, collected on the day of the yellow fever booster vaccination. The receptor was isolated from a man aged 25-45 years who received the YFV17D yellow fever vaccine. This chain joins TRBV29-1 to TRBJ2-2; a confident D gene designation cannot be given. The DNA reads as follows: TGCAGCGTTGGGGGAATTGCGGAGAACACCGGGGAGCTGTTTTTT. This codes for CSVGGIAENTGELFF.